This T cell receptor beta chain was profiled in a study of CD8+ T cells in alopecia areata. The overall study: Administration of oral tofacitinib to treated patients was at 5 to 10 mg twice daily. Study observations and caveats: Sharing of TCR sequences between patients (possibly for HLA-related reasons) was less clear than in mice. Alopecia totalis/universalis scalp especially showed more expanded CD8+ clones than normal scalp. Among the 100 top clones, expanded CD8+ clones, like scalp clonality, were significantly decreased by tofacitinib.

Treatment denoted: oral pan-JAK inhibitor, 5-10 mg twice daily. Trimming pared 0 bases from V and 2 bases from J, leaving 12 bases between. The CDR3 is 15 amino acids. Germline assignment: CDR1 SGDLS and CDR2 YYNGEE. Following RNA extraction, reverse transcription yielded cDNA that acted as the sequencing template. Using immunoSEQ multiplex PCR, the repertoire was profiled, and TCRdb retains in-frame clones only, with some absent. Of tens of thousands of clones listed, approximately 44% are singletons. Details on this clone: Antigen unknown.

Sample: CD8+ T cells sorted from blood, taken around week 36, from a patient treated with tofacitinib. The clonotype originates from a human donor with alopecia areata. The rearrangement uses TRBV9 and TRBJ2-7; D perhaps matches TRBD2 (6 bases). CDR3 DNA: TGTGCCAGCAGCGTAGCTTCGGGAGCGACCTACGAGCAGTACTTC. The encoded protein is CASSVASGATYEQYF. The variable domain in full, with the rest retrieved from reference TRBV9 and TRBJ2-7, is DSGVTQTPKHLITATGQRVTLRCSPRSGDLSVYWYQQSLDQGLQFLIQYYNGEERAKGNILERFSAQQFPDLHSELNLSSLELGDSALYFCASSVASGATYEQYFGPGTRLTVT.